These 5 T cell receptor beta chains were all obtained from the same sample, sequenced in a study of OX40 agonist ivuxolimab in advanced cancers. Using immunoSEQ multiplex PCR, the repertoire was profiled, and TCRdb retains in-frame clones only, with some absent. Altogether about 62,000 clones are present, about 88% being singletons, with the ten largest covering 0.25% to 0.3%. Sequenced here: CD4+ or CD8+ T cells sorted from blood, sampled in a trial of the OX40 agonist ivuxolimab. The receptors here all came from an adult with an advanced solid tumor such as melanoma, head and neck, liver or kidney cancer.

The J gene is TRBJ1-4, the V gene TRBV7-9; D unclear. There are 18 residues in the CDR3. Germline-derived CDR1 and CDR2 are SEHNR and FQNEAQ (reference sequence). Trimming removed 5 bases from V and 4 bases from J, with 23 bases in between. The chain's CDR3 is CASSPTPGLGSLNEKLFF. The CDR3 DNA reads TGTGCCAGCAGCCCTACACCGGGATTGGGCAGCCTTAATGAAAAACTGTTTTTT.

This clone was seen only once. The chain links TRBV5-1 to TRBJ1-2, with a tentative D call TRBD1 (5 bases). This CDR3 contains 15 residues. Germline loops: CDR1 SGHRS, CDR2 YFSETQ. Trimming stripped 1 base from V and 6 bases from J, with 16 bases between. This chain's CDR3 is CASSLRSGSLDGYTF. For the CDR3, the DNA is TGCGCCAGCAGCTTGAGGTCAGGGAGTCTCGATGGCTACACCTTC. The complete variable domain, with remaining parts taken from reference TRBV5-1 and TRBJ1-2, reads KAGVTQTPRYLIKTRGQQVTLSCSPISGHRSVSWYQQTPGQGLQFLFEYFSETQRNKGNFPGRFSGRQFSNSRSEMNVSTLELGDSALYLCASSLRSGSLDGYTFGSGTRLTVV.

The J gene is TRBJ2-2, the V gene TRBV19, with unresolved D. The CDR3 is 15 amino acids. The germline V and J ends were trimmed by 9 bases and 1 base, with 15 bases remaining between them. Germline V gives CDR1 LNHDA, CDR2 SQIVND (reference sequence). DNA for the CDR3: TGTGCCAGCTACCGCGGCGGACGGAACACCGGGGAGCTGTTTTTT. As protein: CASYRGGRNTGELFF.

This sequence joins TRBV19 and TRBJ2-3; 10 bases fit TRBD2. The CDR3 is made up of 15 amino acids. The germline V gene has CDR1 LNHDA and CDR2 SQIVND (reference sequence). V was pared by 3 bases and J by 6 bases, with 6 bases of the junction left unmatched. The CDR3 DNA sequence: TGTGCCAGTAGTATCCAGGGGGGACTAGCGGATACGCAGTATTTT. As protein: CASSIQGGLADTQYF. Variable domain in full (rest from reference TRBV19 and TRBJ2-3): DGGITQSPKYLFRKEGQNVTLSCEQNLNHDAMYWYRQDPGQGLRLIYYSQIVNDFQKGDIAEGYSVSREKKESFPLTVTSAQKNPTAFYLCASSIQGGLADTQYFGPGTRLTVL.

The chain combines TRBV11-3 with TRBJ2-7, with D perhaps TRBD2 (6 bases). V dropped 1 base and J dropped 2 bases, with 12 bases sitting between them. Germline V gene data show CDR1 as SGHNT and CDR2 as YENEEA. The CDR3 has 15 amino acids. CDR3 amino acids: CASSLGTGTAYEQYF. The CDR3 DNA is TGTGCCAGCAGCTTAGGTACCGGGACTGCCTACGAGCAGTACTTC. Variable domain in full (rest from reference TRBV11-3 and TRBJ2-7): EAGVVQSPRYKIIEKKQPVAFWCNPISGHNTLYWYLQNLGQGPELLIRYENEEAVDDSQLPKDRFSAERLKGVDSTLKIQPAELGDSAVYLCASSLGTGTAYEQYFGPGTRLTVT.